This T cell receptor (beta chain) was recovered during a study of CD4 T cells in relation to SARS-CoV-2 and coronaviruses. CD4+ T cells from unexposed donors were obtained before the COVID-19 pandemic (2011-2018). Trimming took off 6 bases at V and 7 bases at J, with 9 bases between the two ends. This CDR3 is 10 amino acids long. Looked up from germline, CDR1 is SQVTM and CDR2 is ANQGSEA. Using immunoSEQ multiplex PCR, the repertoire was profiled, and TCRdb retains in-frame clones only, with some absent. The sample shows roughly 68,000 clones, 80% to 95% of them seen only once. Sequencing was performed on naive CD4+ T cells from PBMCs. Stated subset: naive CD4+ T cells isolated by negative enrichment. This sequence joins TRBV29-1 and TRBJ1-1; a possible D gene is TRBD1 (5 bases). The clonotype was recovered from a human donor in good health. The DNA of the CDR3 is TGCAGCGTAGGGACCTATGAAGCTTTCTTT. It codes for CSVGTYEAFF.